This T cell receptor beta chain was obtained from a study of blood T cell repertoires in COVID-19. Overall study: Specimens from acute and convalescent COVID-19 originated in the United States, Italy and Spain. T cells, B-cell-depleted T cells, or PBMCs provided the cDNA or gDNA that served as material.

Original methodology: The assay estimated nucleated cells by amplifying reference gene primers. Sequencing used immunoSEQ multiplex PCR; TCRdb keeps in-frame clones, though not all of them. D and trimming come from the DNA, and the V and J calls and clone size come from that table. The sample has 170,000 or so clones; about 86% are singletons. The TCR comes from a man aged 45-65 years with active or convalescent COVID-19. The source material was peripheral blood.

The CDR3 nucleotides are TGTGCCTGGAGTAACGGAGGGCAGGGCGGCTACACCTTC. It is translated as CAWSNGGQGGYTF. The V and J genes are TRBV30 and TRBJ1-2, with a possible D match to TRBD1 (5 bases). CDR1 and CDR2 (germline): GTSNPN, SVGIG (reference sequence). The CDR3 sequence is 13 residues long. The V and J ends lost 2 bases and 8 bases respectively, with 15 bases between them. Full variable domain (missing parts from reference TRBV30 and TRBJ1-2): SQTIHQWPATLVQPVGSPLSLECTVEGTSNPNLYWYRQAAGRGLQLLFYSVGIGQISSEVPQNLSASRPQDRQFILSSKKLLLSDSGFYLCAWSNGGQGGYTFGSGTRLTVV.